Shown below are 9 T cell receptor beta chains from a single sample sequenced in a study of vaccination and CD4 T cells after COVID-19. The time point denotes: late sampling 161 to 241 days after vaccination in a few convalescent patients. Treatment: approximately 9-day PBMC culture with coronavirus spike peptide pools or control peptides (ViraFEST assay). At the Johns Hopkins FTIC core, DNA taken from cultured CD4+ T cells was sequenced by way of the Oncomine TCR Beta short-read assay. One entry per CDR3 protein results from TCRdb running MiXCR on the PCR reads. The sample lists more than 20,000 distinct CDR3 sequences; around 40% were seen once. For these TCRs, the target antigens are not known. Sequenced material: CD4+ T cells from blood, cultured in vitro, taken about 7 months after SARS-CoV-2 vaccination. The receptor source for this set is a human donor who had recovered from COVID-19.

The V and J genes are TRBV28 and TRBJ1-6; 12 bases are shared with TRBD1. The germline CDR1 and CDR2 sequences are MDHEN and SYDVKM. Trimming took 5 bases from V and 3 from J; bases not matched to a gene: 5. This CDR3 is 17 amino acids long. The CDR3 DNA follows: TGTGCCAGCAGTAGGGGACAGGGGGCAGGCTATAATTCACCCCTCCACTTT. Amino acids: CASSRGQGAGYNSPLHF.

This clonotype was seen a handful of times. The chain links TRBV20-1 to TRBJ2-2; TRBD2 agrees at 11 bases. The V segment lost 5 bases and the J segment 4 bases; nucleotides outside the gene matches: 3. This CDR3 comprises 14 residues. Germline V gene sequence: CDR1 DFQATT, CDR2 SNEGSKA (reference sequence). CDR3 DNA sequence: TGCAGTGCTCCCGGGACTAGCGGCACCGGGGAGCTGTTTTTT. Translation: CSAPGTSGTGELFF.

As DNA, the CDR3 is TGTGCCAGCAGTTTGAGTGGATATGGCTACACCTTC. It is translated as CASSLSGYGYTF. The J gene is TRBJ1-2, the V gene TRBV27, with D unresolved. V was trimmed by 3 bases and J by 5 bases, leaving 7 bases between them. The CDR3 length is 12 residues. CDR1 and CDR2 (germline): MNHEY, SMNVEV (reference sequence).

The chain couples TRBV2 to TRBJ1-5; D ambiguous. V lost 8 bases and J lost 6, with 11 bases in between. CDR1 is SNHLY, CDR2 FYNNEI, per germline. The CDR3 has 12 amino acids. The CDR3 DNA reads TGTGCCAGCTCGCGGGTAACTCAGCCCCAGCATTTT. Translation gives CASSRVTQPQHF. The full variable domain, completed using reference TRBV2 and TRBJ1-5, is EPEVTQTPSHQVTQMGQEVILRCVPISNHLYFYWYRQILGQKVEFLVSFYNNEISEKSEIFDDQFSVERPDGSNFTLKIRSTKLEDSAMYFCASSRVTQPQHFGDGTRLSIL.

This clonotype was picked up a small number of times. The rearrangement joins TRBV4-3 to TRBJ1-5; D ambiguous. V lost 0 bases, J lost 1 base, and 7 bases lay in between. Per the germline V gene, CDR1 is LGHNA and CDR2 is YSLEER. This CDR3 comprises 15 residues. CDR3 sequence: CASSQDGRSNQPQHF. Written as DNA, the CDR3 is TGCGCCAGCAGCCAAGATGGGCGGAGCAATCAGCCCCAGCATTTT.

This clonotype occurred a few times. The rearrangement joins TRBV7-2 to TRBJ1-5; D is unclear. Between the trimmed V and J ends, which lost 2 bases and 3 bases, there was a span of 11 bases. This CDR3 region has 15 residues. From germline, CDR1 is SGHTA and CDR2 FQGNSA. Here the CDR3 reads CASSLQGRPNQPQHF. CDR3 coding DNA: TGTGCCAGCAGCTTACAAGGGAGACCCAATCAGCCCCAGCATTTT.

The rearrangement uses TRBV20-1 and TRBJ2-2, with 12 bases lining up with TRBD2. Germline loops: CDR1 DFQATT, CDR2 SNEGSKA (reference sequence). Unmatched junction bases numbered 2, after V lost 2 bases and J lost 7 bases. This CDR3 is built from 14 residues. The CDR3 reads CSARLAGGYGELFF. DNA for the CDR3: TGCAGTGCTAGACTAGCGGGAGGGTACGGGGAGCTGTTTTTT.

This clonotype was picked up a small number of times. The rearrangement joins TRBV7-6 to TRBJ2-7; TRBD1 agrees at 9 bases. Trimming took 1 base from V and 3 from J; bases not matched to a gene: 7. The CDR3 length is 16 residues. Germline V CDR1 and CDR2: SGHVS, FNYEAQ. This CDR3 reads CASSLDVGQGFYEQYF. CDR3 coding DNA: TGTGCCAGCAGCTTAGATGTGGGACAGGGATTCTACGAGCAGTACTTC.

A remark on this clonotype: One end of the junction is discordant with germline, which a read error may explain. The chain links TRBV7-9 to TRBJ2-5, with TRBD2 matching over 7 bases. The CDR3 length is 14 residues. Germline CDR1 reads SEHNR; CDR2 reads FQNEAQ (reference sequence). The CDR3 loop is CTSSLVLAQETQYF. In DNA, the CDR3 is TGTACCAGCAGCTTAGTACTAGCGCAAGAGACCCAGTACTTC.